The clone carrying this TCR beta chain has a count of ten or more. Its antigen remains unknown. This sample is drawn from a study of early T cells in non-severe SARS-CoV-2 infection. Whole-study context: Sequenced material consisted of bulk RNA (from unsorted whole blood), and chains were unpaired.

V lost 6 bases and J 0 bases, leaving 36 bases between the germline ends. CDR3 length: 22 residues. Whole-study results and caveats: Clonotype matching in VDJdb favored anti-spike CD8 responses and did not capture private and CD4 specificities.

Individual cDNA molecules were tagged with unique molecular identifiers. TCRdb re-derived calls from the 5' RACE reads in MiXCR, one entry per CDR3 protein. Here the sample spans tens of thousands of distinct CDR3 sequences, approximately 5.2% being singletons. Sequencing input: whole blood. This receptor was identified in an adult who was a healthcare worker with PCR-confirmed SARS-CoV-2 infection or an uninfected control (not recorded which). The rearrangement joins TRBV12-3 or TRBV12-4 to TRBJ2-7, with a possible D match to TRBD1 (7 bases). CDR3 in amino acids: CASSRLGGQNWSATGISYEQYV. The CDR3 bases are TGTGCCAGCAGCAGATTGGGGGGACAGAATTGGAGTGCTACAGGGATCTCCTACGAGCAGTACGTC.